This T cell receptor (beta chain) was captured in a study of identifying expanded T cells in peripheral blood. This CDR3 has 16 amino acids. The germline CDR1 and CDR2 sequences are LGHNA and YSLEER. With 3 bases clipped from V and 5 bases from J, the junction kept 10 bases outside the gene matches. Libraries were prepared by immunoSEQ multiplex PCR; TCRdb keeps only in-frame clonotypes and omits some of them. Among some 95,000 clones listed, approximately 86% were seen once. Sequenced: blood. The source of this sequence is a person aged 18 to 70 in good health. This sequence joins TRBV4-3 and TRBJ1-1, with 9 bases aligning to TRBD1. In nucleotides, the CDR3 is TGCGCCAGCAGCCAGGCCTCCGGGACAGGGAGGACTGAAGCTTTCTTT. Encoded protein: CASSQASGTGRTEAFF.